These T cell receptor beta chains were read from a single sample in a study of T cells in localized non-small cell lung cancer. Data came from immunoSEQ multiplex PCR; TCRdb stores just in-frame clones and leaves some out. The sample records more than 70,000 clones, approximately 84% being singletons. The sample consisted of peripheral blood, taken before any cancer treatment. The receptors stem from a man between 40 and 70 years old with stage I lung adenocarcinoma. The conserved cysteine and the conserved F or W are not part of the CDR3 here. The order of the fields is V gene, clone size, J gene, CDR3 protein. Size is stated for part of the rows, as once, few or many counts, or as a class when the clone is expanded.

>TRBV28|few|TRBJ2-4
ASTGWGTRAKNIQY
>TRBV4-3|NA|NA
ASSRGTGYSYEQY
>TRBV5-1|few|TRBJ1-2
ASSKDYYGYT
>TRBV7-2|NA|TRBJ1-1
ASSTRNASTEAF
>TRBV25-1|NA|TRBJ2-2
ASSKTGGNTGELF
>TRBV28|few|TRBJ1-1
ASRSFTEAF
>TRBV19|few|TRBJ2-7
ASSPSGRGLREQY
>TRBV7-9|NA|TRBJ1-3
ASSLVGGRQGPSGNTIY
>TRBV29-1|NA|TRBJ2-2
SVPGQIDTGELF
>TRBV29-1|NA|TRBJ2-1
SVLPTLAGGYNEQF
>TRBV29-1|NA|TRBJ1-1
SVPSPRQTTEAF
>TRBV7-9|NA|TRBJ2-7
ASSPGLAGAFDEQY
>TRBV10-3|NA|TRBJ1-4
AISESGLARDSKNEKLF
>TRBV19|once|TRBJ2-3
ASSTQRLAGGDDTQY
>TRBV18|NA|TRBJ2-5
ASSPPGAVQETQY
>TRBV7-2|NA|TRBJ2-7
ASSPGLFSYEQY
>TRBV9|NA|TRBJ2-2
ASSVGTSASGELF
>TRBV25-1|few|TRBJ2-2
ASRTTGVTGELF
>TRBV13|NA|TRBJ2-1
ASSSPRVLYFCASSSPRCEQF
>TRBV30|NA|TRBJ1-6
AWSRDSPLH
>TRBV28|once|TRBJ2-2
ASSSTGQFPTGELF
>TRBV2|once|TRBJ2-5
ASLKRTQETQY
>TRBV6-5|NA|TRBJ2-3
ASSYSKDRVTDTQY
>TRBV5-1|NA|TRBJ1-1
ASSLGRGGDGKAF
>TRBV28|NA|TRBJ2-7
ASSLTGILSYEQY
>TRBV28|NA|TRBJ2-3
ASKAGSTDTQY
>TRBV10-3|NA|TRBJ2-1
ATQLDSSSSYNEQF
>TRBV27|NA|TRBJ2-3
ASGTRVGTQY
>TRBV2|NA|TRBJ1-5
ASSDGRRDQPQH
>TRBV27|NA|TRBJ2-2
ASSLRGPLAGTGELF
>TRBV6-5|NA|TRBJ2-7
ASRTSGLNGGQY
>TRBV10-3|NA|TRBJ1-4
AISPGAADEKLF
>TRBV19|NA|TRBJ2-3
ASSVGDTQY
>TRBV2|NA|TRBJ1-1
ASSGASSNTEAF
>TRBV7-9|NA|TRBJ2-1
ASSLAVQGRVGGEQF
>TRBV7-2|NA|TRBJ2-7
ASRLSRFSYEQY
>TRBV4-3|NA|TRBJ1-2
ASSQDRYSYGYT
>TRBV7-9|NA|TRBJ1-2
ASSLGLGTGGYGYT
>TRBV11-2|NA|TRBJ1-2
ASSLGGVNYGYT
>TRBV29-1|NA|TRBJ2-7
SVGQGILEQY
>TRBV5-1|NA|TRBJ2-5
ASSLPAETQY